This TCR beta chain was recorded in a study of blood T cells in healthy people across ages (dated by TCRdb to the mid-2010s). In the study overall: In model experiments, template switching captured roughly one uniquely barcoded TCR beta cDNA molecule for every two T cells. To track age-related changes in TCR beta repertoire diversity, the study relied on deep sequencing normalized with unique cDNA molecular identifiers. To avoid experimental bias, donors of different ages were distributed randomly across sequencing lanes. Four age groups were formed from the donors: young (average about 17 years), middle-aged (approximately 40), aged (about 62) and long-lived (around 82). Two additional independent replicas of 1 million unique cDNA reads from the same blood draw were analyzed for two donors (one aged 18 to 30 and one aged 80 or older). Results the study describes overall, beyond this receptor: Because the CMV infection status of the donors was unknown, age-related changes in expanded clonotypes may potentially have been confounded. Compared with the aged group, more naive CD4+ T cells, fewer expanded clones and increased TCR diversity were shown by the long-lived group, suggesting age selection. A strong correlation was found between observed TCR beta diversity and the percentage of naive T cells measured by flow cytometry. Estimates of total diversity based on one million sequenced T cells were regarded as lower bounds and as underestimates. As age increased, observed TCR beta diversity per million T cells dropped in a roughly linear way, and a significant reduction was already evident by age about 40. Since profiling was done on bulk unsorted PBMCs, naive and antigen-experienced compartments could not be conclusively compared.

This clonotype was observed a few times. This clone's antigen is unknown. It has no much larger one-base neighbor in the sample; base qualities were not kept. Preparation of the library involved 5' RACE. TCRdb records Illumina HiSeq 2500 as the sequencer. A second PCR of about 6 to 12 cycles was performed with a sample-barcoded 5' primer and a J-beta primer mix. A unique molecular identifier was introduced onto each TCR beta cDNA molecule by a template-switch 5' adaptor carrying 12 random nucleotides. Each sample yielded at least 2.5 million CDR3-containing paired-end reads. First-strand cDNA synthesis was performed from all RNA using the Mint cDNA synthesis kit, with priming by a TRBC-specific oligonucleotide. All cDNA was treated with uracil-DNA glycosylase and then went through a first 18-cycle PCR with the universal primers M1SS and BC2_uni_R. The paper's processing steps were these. Normalization of each sample was performed by random selection of 1 million high-quality reads, each carrying a distinct molecular identifier. Instead of being binned into consensus sequences, reads that shared molecular identifiers were thrown out. MiTCR, with a Q25 quality threshold and the strictest error-elimination algorithm, was used for CDR3 identification, clonotype clustering and error correction. Lower-bound total TCR beta diversity was estimated with a nonparametric unseen species model using Euler transformation. Using fastp at Q25 and MiXCR, TCRdb reprocessed the public reads and kept productive beta chains. Here each entry gathers all rows of one CDR3 protein and keeps the most common genes and DNA. The authors' filters were not applied to this entry. Counted in this sample were roughly 2 million distinct CDR3 sequences; about 50% of them appeared once. Of the sample, approximately 2.1% is held by the ten largest clones.

The roughly 39 donors, aged about 6 to 95 years, were systemically healthy Caucasian individuals from Russia. Approximately 9.7 milliliters of peripheral blood were drawn from each donor into EDTA-treated Vacutainer tubes. Ficoll-Paque density-gradient centrifugation was used to isolate PBMCs, with at least 6 million obtained per sample. Total RNA, at least 6 micrograms per sample, was extracted from PBMCs with Trizol reagent. For every donor, an aliquot of PBMCs went through flow cytometry to measure the percentages of naive CD45RAhigh/CD27high T cells. The material sequenced was blood. The receptor was derived from a middle-aged woman in good health.

The CDR3 protein sequence reads: CASSRGHRSLAKNIQYF. The sequence in DNA is TGCGCCAGCAGTCGGGGACATCGGTCACTAGCCAAAAACATTCAGTACTTC. The V and J segments used are TRBV23-1 and TRBJ2-4; the D segment could be TRBD1, given 6 matching bases. TRBV23-1 counts as an open reading frame of uncertain function. The CDR3 covers 17 residues, taking in both the cysteine and the phenylalanine. The entry retains the CDR3 DNA only, 51 bases that are in frame from base 1. V was cut back by 4 bases and J by 0 bases, leaving a gap of 16 bases between them.